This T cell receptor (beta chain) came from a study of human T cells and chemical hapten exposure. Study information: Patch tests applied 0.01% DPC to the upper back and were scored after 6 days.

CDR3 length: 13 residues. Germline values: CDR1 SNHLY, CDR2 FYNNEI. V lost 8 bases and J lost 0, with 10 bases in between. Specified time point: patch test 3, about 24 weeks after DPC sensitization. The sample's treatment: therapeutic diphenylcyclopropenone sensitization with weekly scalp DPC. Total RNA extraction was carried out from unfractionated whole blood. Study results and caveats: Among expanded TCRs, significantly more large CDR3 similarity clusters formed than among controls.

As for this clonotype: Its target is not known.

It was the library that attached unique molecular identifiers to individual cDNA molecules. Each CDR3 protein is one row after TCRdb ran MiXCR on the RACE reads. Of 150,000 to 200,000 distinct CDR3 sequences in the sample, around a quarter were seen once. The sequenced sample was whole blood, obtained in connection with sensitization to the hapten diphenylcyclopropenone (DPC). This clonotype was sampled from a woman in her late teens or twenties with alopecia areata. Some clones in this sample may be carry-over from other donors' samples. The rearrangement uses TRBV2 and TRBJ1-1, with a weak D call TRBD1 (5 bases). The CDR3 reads CASGYRMNTEAFF. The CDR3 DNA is TGTGCCAGCGGTTACAGGATGAACACTGAAGCTTTCTTT.